What follows are 23 T cell receptor beta chains derived from one specimen sequenced in a study of blood T cell repertoires in COVID-19. Data came from immunoSEQ multiplex PCR; TCRdb stores just in-frame clones and leaves some out. This sample carries 160,000 or so clones, over 80% of them seen once, and the ten largest clones take 1.6%. Sequencing input: peripheral blood. These receptors were obtained from a woman in her forties or fifties with acute or convalescent COVID-19.

In its sample, this clone was seen once. V and J are TRBV24-1 and TRBJ1-2, with D possibly TRBD1 on 6 matching bases. CDR3 length: 13 residues. Germline CDR1 and CDR2: KGHDR and SFDVKD. V lost 3 bases, J lost 6 bases, and 10 bases lay in between. This CDR3 reads CATSDQQGHGYTF. CDR3 DNA sequence: TGTGCCACCAGTGATCAACAGGGCCATGGCTACACCTTC.

The V gene is TRBV21-1, the J gene TRBJ2-7; TRBD1 is the table's D call and was not checked against the DNA. TRBV21-1 corresponds to a pseudogene. This CDR3 is built from 15 residues. The CDR3 loop reads CASSKAWTAGREQYF. As DNA, the CDR3 is TGTGCCAGCAGCAAAGCTTGGACAGCTGGGAGAGAGCAGTACTTC.

The rearrangement uses TRBV21-1 and TRBJ2-3; the table assigns TRBD1, which was not confirmed against the DNA. TRBV21-1 is deemed a pseudogene. The CDR3 is 14 amino acids. The CDR3 region is CASSTSDRADTQYF. The DNA of the CDR3 is TGTGCCAGCAGCACCTCGGACAGGGCAGATACGCAGTATTTT.

The V call is TRBV10-3, the J call TRBJ2-5, with D hard to call. The CDR3 sequence is 13 residues long. The ends were cut back, 0 bases at V and 2 bases at J, with 4 bases in the middle. Germline loops: CDR1 ENHRY, CDR2 SYGVKD. The CDR3 DNA sequence: TGTGCCATCAGTGAGTCGACTCAAGAGACCCAGTACTTC. Translation gives CAISESTQETQYF.

This chain links TRBV9 with TRBJ1-1; 10 nucleotides match TRBD1. Per the germline V gene, CDR1 is SGDLS and CDR2 is YYNGEE. The CDR3 sequence is 17 residues long. Trimming removed 4 bases from V and 5 bases from J; junction bases left unmatched: 14. DNA of the CDR3: TGTGCCAGCAGCTTGACGGGACAGGGGAATGGAGGGACTGAAGCTTTCTTT. Its translation is CASSLTGQGNGGTEAFF.

This clone occurred once. The chain has TRBV6-5 and TRBJ2-5; TRBD2 aligns across 8 bases. The J segment lost 5 bases and the V segment lost 8 bases, leaving 4 bases of the junction unmatched. The germline gives CDR1 MNHEY, CDR2 SVGAGI. The CDR3 contains 12 residues. The CDR3 DNA reads as TGTGCCAGCCGGGGGGGCGCGGAGACCCAGTACTTC. It specifies CASRGGAETQYF.

The rearrangement joins TRBV7-6 to TRBJ1-1, with a weak D call TRBD1 (6 bases). The CDR3 has 13 residues. The germline gives CDR1 SGHVS, CDR2 FNYEAQ. V was trimmed by 5 bases and J by 5 bases, leaving 12 bases between them. CDR3 region: CASSPGARTEAFF. As DNA, the CDR3 is TGTGCCAGCAGCCCAGGGGCGCGGACTGAAGCTTTCTTT.

The V and J genes are TRBV30 and TRBJ1-5; 10 bases fit TRBD1. Trimming took 2 bases from V and 7 from J; bases not matched to a gene: 5. Germline V CDR1 and CDR2: GTSNPN, SVGIG (reference sequence). The CDR3 loop spans 14 amino acids. DNA for the CDR3: TGTGCCTGGAGTCTCACGGGACAGGGGCAGCCCCAGCATTTT. It encodes CAWSLTGQGQPQHF.

The chain carries TRBV30 and TRBJ2-1, with TRBD2 as a possible D gene (7 bases). The V and J ends lost 1 base and 4 bases respectively, with 14 bases between them. Germline loops: CDR1 GTSNPN, CDR2 SVGIG (reference sequence). This CDR3 region has 15 residues. This CDR3 is CAWSGRGGSYNEQFF. DNA for the CDR3: TGTGCCTGGAGTGGTAGGGGGGGGTCTTACAATGAGCAGTTCTTC. The whole variable domain, remainder taken from reference TRBV30 and TRBJ2-1, is SQTIHQWPATLVQPVGSPLSLECTVEGTSNPNLYWYRQAAGRGLQLLFYSVGIGQISSEVPQNLSASRPQDRQFILSSKKLLLSDSGFYLCAWSGRGGSYNEQFFGPGTRLTVL.

J is TRBJ1-2 and V is TRBV7-2; unclear D gene. Per the germline V gene, CDR1 is SGHTA and CDR2 is FQGNSA. The CDR3 is 15 amino acids. Trimming took off 1 base at V and 0 bases at J, with 9 bases between the two ends. Written as DNA, the CDR3 is TGTGCCAGCAGCTTAGTGATGGCAGCTAACTATGGCTACACCTTC. As protein: CASSLVMAANYGYTF.

The chain carries TRBV6-5 and TRBJ1-2; 8 nucleotides align to TRBD1. Germline CDR1 MNHEY, CDR2 SVGAGI. V lost 4 bases to trimming and J lost 4 bases; unmatched junction nucleotides: 5. CDR3 length: 14 residues. The CDR3, as DNA: TGTGCCAGCAGTTCAGGGGGCCTGGGCTATGGCTACACCTTC. Translation gives CASSSGGLGYGYTF.

The chain joins TRBV29-1 to TRBJ1-1, with 7 positions matching TRBD1. J lost 11 bases, V lost 4 bases, and 10 bases had no gene match. This CDR3 is built from 12 residues. Per the germline V gene, CDR1 is SQVTM and CDR2 is ANQGSEA. CDR3: CSVGQGVSSAFF. The CDR3 DNA reads as TGCAGCGTTGGACAGGGCGTCTCGTCGGCTTTCTTT.

V usage is TRBV29-1 and J usage is TRBJ1-1; 7 bases are shared with TRBD1. The junction had 6 bases not matched to a gene; V was cut back by 6 bases and J by 11 bases. The CDR3 runs to 10 residues. Germline CDR1 SQVTM, CDR2 ANQGSEA. DNA of the CDR3: TGCAGCGTCATGACAGGGTTTGCTTTCTTT. It yields the protein CSVMTGFAFF. The entire variable domain, with the rest obtained from reference TRBV29-1 and TRBJ1-1, is as follows: SAVISQKPSRDICQRGTSLTIQCQVDSQVTMMFWYRQQPGQSLTLIATANQGSEATYESGFVIDKFPISRPNLTFSTLTVSNMSPEDSSIYLCSVMTGFAFFGQGTRLTVV.

This chain uses TRBV3-1 (or the pseudogene TRBV3-2) with TRBJ1-2, with 9 nucleotides matching TRBD1. This CDR3 region has 14 residues. CDR1 and CDR2 (germline): LGHDT, YNNKEL (reference sequence). V lost 5 bases and J lost 8; bases outside the gene matches: 9. In DNA, the CDR3 is TGTGCCAGCAGCGATCAGACAGGGGGGTTAGGCTACACCTTC. This sequence encodes CASSDQTGGLGYTF.

This chain connects TRBV5-5 to TRBJ1-6; no definite D call. V lost 0 bases and J 7 bases, leaving 5 bases between the germline ends. The CDR3 contains 13 residues. Germline CDR1 and CDR2: SGHKS and YYEKEE (reference sequence). In DNA, the CDR3 is TGTGCCAGCAGCTTGGAGCCGAATTCACCCCTCCACTTT. It encodes CASSLEPNSPLHF.

V is TRBV5-6 and J is TRBJ2-3; 14 bases match TRBD2. The CDR3 is 19 amino acids. Germline trimming cut 0 bases from V and 7 bases from J; bases unmatched to any gene: 13. Germline V lookup: CDR1 SGHDT, CDR2 YYEEEE. CDR3 in DNA: TGTGCCAGCAGCTTGGGACTAGCGGGAGGGCTCCAGACACAGCATACGCAGTATTTT. It encodes CASSLGLAGGLQTQHTQYF.

The chain combines TRBV12-3 or TRBV12-4 with TRBJ2-2; D is uncertain. The CDR3 contains 11 residues. V dropped 5 bases and J dropped 9 bases, with 7 bases sitting between them. CDR3 residues: CASSPGRELFF. The CDR3 nucleotides read TGTGCCAGCAGTCCAGGCCGGGAGCTGTTTTTT.

The chain is built from TRBV7-3 and TRBJ2-3, with D hard to call. Per the germline V gene, CDR1 is SGHTA and CDR2 is FQGTGA. The ends were cut back, 4 bases at V and 9 bases at J, with 14 bases in the middle. CDR3 length: 13 residues. The CDR3 bases are TGTGCCAGCAGCTCTGGGCAGGCTCAAACGCAGTATTTT. The encoded protein is CASSSGQAQTQYF.

The chain uses TRBV2 and TRBJ2-5; D is perhaps TRBD2 (6 bases). V lost 5 bases and J lost 4, with 11 bases in between. This CDR3 spans 13 amino acids. Per the germline V gene, CDR1 is SNHLY and CDR2 is FYNNEI. The DNA for the CDR3 is TGTGCCAGCAGTCCCGGGGGACTAGAGACCCAGTACTTC. This gives the protein CASSPGGLETQYF. The full variable domain, with the rest looked up from reference TRBV2 and TRBJ2-5, is EPEVTQTPSHQVTQMGQEVILRCVPISNHLYFYWYRQILGQKVEFLVSFYNNEISEKSEIFDDQFSVERPDGSNFTLKIRSTKLEDSAMYFCASSPGGLETQYFGPGTRLLVL.

The count of this clone is one. The V and J genes are TRBV28 and TRBJ1-1; D is ambiguous. The CDR3 contains 15 residues. Trimming left V 4 bases short and J 0 bases short, with 12 bases between. Germline values: CDR1 MDHEN, CDR2 SYDVKM. CDR3 sequence reads: CASSSPQTVNTEAFF. Written as DNA, the CDR3 is TGTGCCAGCAGTTCCCCACAGACCGTGAACACTGAAGCTTTCTTT.

In DNA, the CDR3 is TGTGCCAGTAGTGTGCTAGCGGGAGGTGGAGAGACCCAGTACTTC. Its protein product is CASSVLAGGGETQYF. The chain recombines TRBV19 with TRBJ2-5; 11 nucleotides match TRBD2. V shed 5 bases, J shed 4 bases, and the junction held 6 bases outside the gene matches. This CDR3 spans 15 amino acids. Germline CDR1 is LNHDA and CDR2 is SQIVND (reference sequence).

The rearrangement joins TRBV18 to TRBJ2-1; the D gene is possibly TRBD2 (5 bases). The CDR3 sequence is 14 residues long. Germline V gives CDR1 KGHSH, CDR2 LQKENI. The V and J ends lost 0 bases and 6 bases respectively, with 9 bases between them. CDR3 sequence: CASSPPGGRNEQFF. CDR3 DNA: TGTGCCAGCTCACCACCCGGCGGGCGCAATGAGCAGTTCTTC.

The chain carries TRBV12-3 or TRBV12-4 and TRBJ2-5; D is unresolved. The V end was cut by 6 bases, the J end by 1 base, with 3 bases between. CDR3 length equals 11 residues. The CDR3 bases are TGTGCCAGCAGGAGCCAAGAGACCCAGTACTTC. This translates into CASRSQETQYF.